This TCR beta chain was obtained from a study of blood T cells in healthy people across ages. The use of a sample-barcoded 5' primer and a J-beta primer mix characterized a second PCR of roughly 7 to 11 cycles. MiXCR, applied by TCRdb to the 5' RACE reads, yields one record per CDR3 protein. Among approximately 670,000 distinct CDR3 sequences listed, less than 45% were seen once. Study-wide points: From one million sequenced T cells, diversity estimates were lower bounds. More naive CD4+ cells and higher diversity were found in long-lived than in aged donors. Older age went with lower TCR beta diversity per million T cells, in a roughly linear way.

This clonotype is a singleton in its sample. Antigen: not known. RNA extraction gave at least 5 micrograms of total RNA per sample. The CDR3 loop spans 14 amino acids. Trimming left V 4 bases short and J 0 bases short, with 7 bases between. Germline V gene lookup returns CDR1 SGHTA and CDR2 FQGNSA. The sequencing input was blood. V and J are TRBV7-2 and TRBJ1-5; D gene unclear. This clonotype originated in a man at least 80 years old in good health. This CDR3 reads CASSYGVSNQPQHF. Written as DNA, the CDR3 is TGTGCCAGCAGCTATGGGGTTAGCAATCAGCCCCAGCATTTT.